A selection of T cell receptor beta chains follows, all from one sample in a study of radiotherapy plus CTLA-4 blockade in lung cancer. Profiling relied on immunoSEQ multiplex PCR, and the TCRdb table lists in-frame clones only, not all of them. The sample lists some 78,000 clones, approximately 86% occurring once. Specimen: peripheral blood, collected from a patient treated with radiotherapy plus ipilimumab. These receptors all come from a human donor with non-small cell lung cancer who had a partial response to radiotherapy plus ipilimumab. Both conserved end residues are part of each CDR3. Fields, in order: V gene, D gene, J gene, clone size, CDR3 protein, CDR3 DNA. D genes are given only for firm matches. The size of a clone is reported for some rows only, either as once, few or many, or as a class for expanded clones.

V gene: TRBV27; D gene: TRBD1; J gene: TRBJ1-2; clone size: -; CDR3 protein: CASSLMAGGYGYTF; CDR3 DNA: TGTGCCAGCAGTTTAATGGCAGGGGGATACGGCTACACCTTC
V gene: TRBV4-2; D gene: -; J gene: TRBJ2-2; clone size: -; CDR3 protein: CASSQRTGLTGELFF; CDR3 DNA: TGTGCCAGCAGCCAACGGACAGGACTAACCGGGGAGCTGTTTTTT
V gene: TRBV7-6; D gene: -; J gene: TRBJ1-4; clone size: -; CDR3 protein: CASNRGANEKLFF; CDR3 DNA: TGTGCCAGCAACCGGGGGGCAAATGAAAAACTGTTTTTT
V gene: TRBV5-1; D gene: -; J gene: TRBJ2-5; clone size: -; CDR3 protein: CASSSVSLIGNAGETQYF; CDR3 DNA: TGCGCCAGCAGCTCGGTTTCGCTAATCGGGAACGCCGGAGAGACCCAGTACTTC
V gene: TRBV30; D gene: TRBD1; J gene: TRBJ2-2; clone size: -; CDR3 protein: CAKTDRAWGSTGELFF; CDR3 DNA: TGTGCCAAAACCGACAGGGCTTGGGGATCGACCGGGGAGCTGTTTTTT
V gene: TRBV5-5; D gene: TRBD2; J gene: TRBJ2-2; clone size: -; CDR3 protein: CASSLEWGGPAHTGELFF; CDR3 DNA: TGTGCCAGCAGCTTGGAATGGGGAGGGCCCGCTCACACCGGGGAGCTGTTTTTT
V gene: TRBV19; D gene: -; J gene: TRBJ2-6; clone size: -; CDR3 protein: CASSGLYSGANVLTF; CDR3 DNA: TGTGCCAGTAGCGGGTTATATTCTGGGGCCAACGTCCTGACTTTC
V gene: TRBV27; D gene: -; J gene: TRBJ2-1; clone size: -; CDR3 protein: CASTRLSYNEQFF; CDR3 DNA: TGTGCCAGCACTCGTCTTTCCTACAATGAGCAGTTCTTC
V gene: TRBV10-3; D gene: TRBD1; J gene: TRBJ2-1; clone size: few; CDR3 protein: CATEDRAGGNEQFF; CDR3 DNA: TGTGCCACTGAGGACAGGGCTGGTGGCAATGAGCAGTTCTTC
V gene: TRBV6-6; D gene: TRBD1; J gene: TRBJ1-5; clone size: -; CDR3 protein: CASRRGTDQPQHF; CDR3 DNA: TGTGCCAGCAGACGGGGGACAGATCAGCCCCAGCATTTT
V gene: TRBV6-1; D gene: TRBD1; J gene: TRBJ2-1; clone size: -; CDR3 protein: CASSDRVSSYNEQFF; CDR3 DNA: TGTGCCAGCAGCGACAGGGTCAGCTCCTACAATGAGCAGTTCTTC
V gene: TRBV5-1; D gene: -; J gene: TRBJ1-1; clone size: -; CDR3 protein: CASSQGREAFF; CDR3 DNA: TGCGCCAGCAGCCAGGGGCGGGAAGCTTTCTTT
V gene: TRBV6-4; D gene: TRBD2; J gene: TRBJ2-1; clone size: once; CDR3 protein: CASSEGLGGANEQFF; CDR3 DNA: TGTGCCAGCAGTGAGGGCCTCGGGGGGGCCAATGAGCAGTTCTTC
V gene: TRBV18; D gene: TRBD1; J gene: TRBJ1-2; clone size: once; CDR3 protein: CASSPEQGAPWGGYTF; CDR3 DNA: TGTGCCAGCTCACCAGAACAGGGGGCGCCTTGGGGTGGCTACACCTTC
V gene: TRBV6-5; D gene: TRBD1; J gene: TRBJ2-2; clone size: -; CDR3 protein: CASSQDRGAGELFF; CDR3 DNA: TGTGCCAGCAGCCAGGACAGGGGAGCCGGGGAGCTGTTTTTT
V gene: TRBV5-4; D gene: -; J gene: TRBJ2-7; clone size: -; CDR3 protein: CASSSRGLIHEQYF; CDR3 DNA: TGTGCCAGCAGCTCCAGGGGTCTAATCCACGAGCAGTACTTC
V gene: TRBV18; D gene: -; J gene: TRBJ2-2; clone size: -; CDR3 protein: CASSPDSWAGELFF; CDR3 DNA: TGTGCCAGCTCACCGGACAGCTGGGCCGGGGAGCTGTTTTTT
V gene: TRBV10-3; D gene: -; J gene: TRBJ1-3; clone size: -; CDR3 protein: CAISESKQGNTIYF; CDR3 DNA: TGTGCCATCAGTGAGTCGAAACAGGGAAACACCATATATTTT
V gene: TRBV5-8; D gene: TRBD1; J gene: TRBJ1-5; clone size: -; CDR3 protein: CASSRAGTAFNQPQHF; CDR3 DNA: TGTGCCAGCAGCCGAGCCGGGACAGCTTTCAATCAGCCCCAGCATTTT
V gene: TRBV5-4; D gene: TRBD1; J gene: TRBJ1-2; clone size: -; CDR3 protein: CASSLGTGDEGYTF; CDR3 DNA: TGTGCCAGCAGCTTGGGGACAGGGGATGAAGGCTACACCTTC
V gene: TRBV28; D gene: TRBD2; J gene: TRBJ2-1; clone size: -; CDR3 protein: CASSAASGSFYNEQFF; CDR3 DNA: TGTGCCAGCAGTGCCGCGAGCGGGAGTTTTTACAATGAGCAGTTCTTC
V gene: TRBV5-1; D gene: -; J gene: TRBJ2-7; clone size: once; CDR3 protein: CASRVTGYEQYF; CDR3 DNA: TGCGCCAGCAGGGTCACAGGGTACGAGCAGTACTTC
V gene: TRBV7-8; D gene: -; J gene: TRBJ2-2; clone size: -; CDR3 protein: CASSLEHRPRTGELFF; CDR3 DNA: TGTGCCAGCAGCTTAGAGCACAGACCCAGAACCGGGGAGCTGTTTTTT
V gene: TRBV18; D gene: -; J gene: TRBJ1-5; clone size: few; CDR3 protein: CASSLQESNQPQHF; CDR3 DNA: TGTGCCAGCTCACTACAGGAGAGCAATCAGCCCCAGCATTTT
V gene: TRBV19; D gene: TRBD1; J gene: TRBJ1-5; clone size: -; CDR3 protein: CASKGQYNQPQHF; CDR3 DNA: TGTGCCAGTAAGGGACAGTACAATCAGCCCCAGCATTTT
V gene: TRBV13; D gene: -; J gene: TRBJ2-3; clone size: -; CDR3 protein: CASSPSLDTQYF; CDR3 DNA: TGTGCCAGCAGCCCGTCGTTGGATACGCAGTATTTT
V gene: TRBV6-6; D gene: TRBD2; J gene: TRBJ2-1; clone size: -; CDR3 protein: CASSGPGLAGEQFF; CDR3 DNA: TGTGCCAGCAGTGGGCCGGGATTAGCGGGTGAGCAGTTCTTC
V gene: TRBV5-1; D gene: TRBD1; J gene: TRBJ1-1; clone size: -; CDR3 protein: CASSLIIPGQGRLGEAFF; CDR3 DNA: TGCGCCAGCTCCTTAATTATTCCGGGACAGGGTCGATTGGGTGAAGCTTTCTTT
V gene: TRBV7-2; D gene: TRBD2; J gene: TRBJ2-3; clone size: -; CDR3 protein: CASSFIASGRVTDTQYF; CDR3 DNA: TGTGCCAGCAGCTTCATCGCTAGCGGGAGGGTAACAGATACGCAGTATTTT
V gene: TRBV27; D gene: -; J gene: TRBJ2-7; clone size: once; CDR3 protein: CASSSQMGVGYEQYF; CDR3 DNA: TGTGCCAGCAGTTCCCAGATGGGAGTTGGATACGAGCAGTACTTC
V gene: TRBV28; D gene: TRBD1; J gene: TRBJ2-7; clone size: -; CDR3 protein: CASSSTGVFLNYF; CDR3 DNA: TGTGCCAGCAGTTCGACAGGGGTGTTCCTTAATTACTTC
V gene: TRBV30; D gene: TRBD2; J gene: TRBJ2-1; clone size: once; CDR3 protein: CAWRSSGSNEQFF; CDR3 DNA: TGTGCCTGGAGGTCTAGCGGGAGCAATGAGCAGTTCTTC
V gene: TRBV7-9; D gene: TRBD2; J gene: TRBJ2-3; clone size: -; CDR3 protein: CASSLSSGVADTQYF; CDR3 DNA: TGTGCCAGCAGCTTATCCAGCGGGGTCGCAGATACGCAGTATTTT
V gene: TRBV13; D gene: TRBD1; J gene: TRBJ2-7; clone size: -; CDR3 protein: CASSPARGQGNEQYF; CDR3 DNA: TGTGCCAGCAGCCCAGCAAGGGGACAGGGGAACGAGCAGTACTTC
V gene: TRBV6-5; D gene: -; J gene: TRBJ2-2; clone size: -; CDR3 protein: CASTPFTGELFF; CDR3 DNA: TGTGCCAGCACCCCTTTCACCGGGGAGCTGTTTTTT
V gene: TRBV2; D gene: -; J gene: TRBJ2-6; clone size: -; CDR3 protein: CASSEARTEKRNSGANVLTF; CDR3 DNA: TGTGCCAGCAGTGAAGCCCGGACAGAGAAACGAAACTCTGGGGCCAACGTCCTGACTTTC
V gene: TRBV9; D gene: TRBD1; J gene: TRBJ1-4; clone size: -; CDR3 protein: CASSPEDRGYEKLFF; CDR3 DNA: TGTGCCAGCAGCCCAGAGGACAGGGGGTATGAAAAACTGTTTTTT
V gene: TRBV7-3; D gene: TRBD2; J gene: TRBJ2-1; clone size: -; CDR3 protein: CASSRWERAGGSEQFF; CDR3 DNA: TGTGCCAGCAGTCGATGGGAGAGAGCGGGAGGGAGCGAGCAGTTCTTC
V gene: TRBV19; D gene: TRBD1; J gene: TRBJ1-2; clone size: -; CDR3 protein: CASSTLDRGHGYTF; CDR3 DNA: TGTGCCAGTAGTACCCTGGACAGGGGACATGGCTACACCTTC
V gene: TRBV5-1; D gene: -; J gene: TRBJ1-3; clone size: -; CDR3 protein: CASSRNQGGSGNTIYF; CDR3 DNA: TGCGCCAGCAGCAGAAATCAAGGGGGCTCTGGAAACACCATATATTTT
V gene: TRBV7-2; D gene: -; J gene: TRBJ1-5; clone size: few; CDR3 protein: CASSLASSNQPQHF; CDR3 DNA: TGTGCCAGCAGCTTAGCCTCTAGCAATCAGCCCCAGCATTTT
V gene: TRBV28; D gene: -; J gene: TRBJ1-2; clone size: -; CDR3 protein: CASTMNGVGYGYTF; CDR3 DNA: TGTGCCAGCACTATGAACGGGGTTGGCTATGGCTACACCTTC
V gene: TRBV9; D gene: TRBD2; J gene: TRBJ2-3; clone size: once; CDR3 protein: CASSYLAAGADTQYF; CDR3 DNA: TGTGCCAGCAGCTATCTAGCGGCCGGGGCAGATACGCAGTATTTT
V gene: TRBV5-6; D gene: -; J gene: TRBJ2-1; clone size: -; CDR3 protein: CASSLVLAGHEQFF; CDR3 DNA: TGTGCCAGCAGCTTGGTTCTAGCTGGCCATGAGCAGTTCTTC
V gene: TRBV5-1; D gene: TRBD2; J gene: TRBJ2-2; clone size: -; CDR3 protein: CASSSGTSGNTGELFF; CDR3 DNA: TGCGCCAGCAGCTCCGGGACTAGCGGGAACACCGGGGAGCTGTTTTTT
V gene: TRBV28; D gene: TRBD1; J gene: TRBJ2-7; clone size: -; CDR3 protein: CASSLDRAEQYF; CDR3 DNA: TGTGCCAGCAGCCTGGACAGGGCCGAGCAGTACTTC
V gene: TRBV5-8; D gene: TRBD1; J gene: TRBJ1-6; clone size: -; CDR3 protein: CASSPWTGGYNSPLHF; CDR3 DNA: TGTGCCAGCAGCCCTTGGACAGGGGGGTATAATTCACCCCTCCACTTT
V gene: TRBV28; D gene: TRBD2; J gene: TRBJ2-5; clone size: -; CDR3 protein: CASSLQGAGLAGVHATQYF; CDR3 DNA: TGTGCCAGCAGTTTACAGGGGGCCGGACTAGCGGGAGTACATGCGACCCAGTACTTC
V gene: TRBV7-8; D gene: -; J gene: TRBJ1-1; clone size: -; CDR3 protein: CASSLGASTEAFF; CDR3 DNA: TGTGCCAGCTCCTTAGGAGCGAGCACTGAAGCTTTCTTT
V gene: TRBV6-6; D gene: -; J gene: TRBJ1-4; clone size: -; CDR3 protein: CASSYSLGAEKLFF; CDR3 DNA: TGTGCCAGCAGTTACTCTTTGGGCGCTGAAAAACTGTTTTTT
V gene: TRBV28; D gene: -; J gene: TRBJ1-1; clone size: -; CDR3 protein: CASSSTAEAFF; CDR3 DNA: TGTGCCAGCAGTTCTACAGCTGAAGCTTTCTTT
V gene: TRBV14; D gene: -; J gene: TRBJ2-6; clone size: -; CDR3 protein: CASSQALRGFSGANVLTF; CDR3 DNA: TGTGCCAGCAGCCAAGCACTTAGAGGGTTCTCTGGGGCCAACGTCCTGACTTTC